The 23 T cell receptor beta chains given below trace back to one sample, sequenced in a study of Ad26.COV2.S vaccination and SARS-CoV-2 variants. The method was immunoSEQ multiplex PCR; TCRdb's version includes in-frame clones alone and lacks a portion of them. There are hundreds of thousands of clones in the sample; more than 75% occur only once, and 3.4% lies in the top ten. The treatment was: roughly 20 received Ad26.COV2.S at low or high dose, single or two shots; about 5 received placebo; per-sample allocation not given. Material that was analyzed had been drawn on day 63 after the first vaccine or placebo injection. Sample: peripheral blood, taken in a trial of Ad26.COV2.S vaccine versus placebo. Receptor source: a person aged 18-65 years who received the Ad26.COV2.S COVID-19 vaccine or a placebo.

The chain links TRBV2 to TRBJ1-1; D possibly corresponds to TRBD1 (5 bases). CDR3 length equals 14 residues. Germline CDR1 reads SNHLY; CDR2 reads FYNNEI. Between the trimmed V and J ends, which lost 6 bases and 6 bases, there was a span of 17 bases. In nucleotides, the CDR3 is TGTGCCAGCAGGCCGGGTCAGGGCAGATCTGAAGCTTTCTTT. Translated, it gives CASRPGQGRSEAFF. The complete variable domain, with remaining parts taken from reference TRBV2 and TRBJ1-1, reads EPEVTQTPSHQVTQMGQEVILRCVPISNHLYFYWYRQILGQKVEFLVSFYNNEISEKSEIFDDQFSVERPDGSNFTLKIRSTKLEDSAMYFCASRPGQGRSEAFFGQGTRLTVV.

This chain uses TRBV7-8 with TRBJ1-1, with D maybe TRBD1 (6 bases). Germline V CDR1 and CDR2: SGHVS, FQNEAQ. The V and J ends lost 1 base and 5 bases respectively, with 11 bases between them. The length of the CDR3 is 14 residues. CDR3 protein: CASSLDKRGTEAFF. CDR3 bases: TGTGCCAGCAGCTTAGACAAAAGGGGGACTGAAGCTTTCTTT.

V usage is TRBV30 and J usage is TRBJ1-1; 9 positions match TRBD1. Trimming removed 7 bases from V and 5 bases from J; junction bases left unmatched: 5. The CDR3 loop spans 12 amino acids. The germline V gene encodes CDR1 GTSNPN and CDR2 SVGIG (reference sequence). This CDR3 reads CAYRGPGTEAFF. In DNA, the CDR3 is TGTGCCTACAGGGGGCCGGGGACTGAAGCTTTCTTT.

The chain has TRBV7-3 and TRBJ2-1, with 9 bases aligning to TRBD2. This CDR3 is 15 amino acids long. V trimming: 3 bases; J trimming: 5 bases; junction bases outside the gene matches: 5. Per germline, CDR1 SGHTA and CDR2 FQGTGA. In nucleotides, the CDR3 is TGTGCCAGCAGCTTTAGCGGGGGTAAAAACAATGAGCAGTTCTTC. Translation gives CASSFSGGKNNEQFF.

The chain employs TRBV30 and TRBJ1-5; possibly TRBD1 for D (5 bases). Germline V lookup: CDR1 GTSNPN, CDR2 SVGIG (reference sequence). V was shortened by 2 bases and J by 4 bases, with 12 bases between the two germline ends. This CDR3 has 14 amino acids. CDR3 sequence (DNA): TGTGCCTGGAGTAAGGGGCAGCCAAATCAGCCCCAGCATTTT. Translated, it gives CAWSKGQPNQPQHF.

This clone was detected only a few times. CDR3 in amino acids: CASSQENRGTEAFF. The CDR3 nucleotides are TGCGCCAGCAGCCAAGAAAACAGGGGAACTGAAGCTTTCTTT. The V call is TRBV4-1, the J call TRBJ1-1; the match to TRBD1 covers 7 bases. Germline-derived CDR1 and CDR2 are MGHRA and YSYEKL. This CDR3 has 14 residues. With 0 bases clipped from V and 5 bases from J, the junction kept 3 bases outside the gene matches.

The V and J genes are TRBV5-1 and TRBJ2-7; D is perhaps TRBD1 or TRBD2 (5 bases each). The V gene lost 0 bases and the J gene lost 0 bases, with 13 bases spanning the gap. The CDR3 extends over 16 amino acids. CDR1 and CDR2 (germline): SGHRS, YFSETQ. CDR3 in DNA: TGCGCCAGCAGCTTGGACCCCGGGACGAGCTCCTACGAGCAGTACTTC. As protein: CASSLDPGTSSYEQYF.

J is TRBJ2-5 and V is TRBV3-1 (or the pseudogene TRBV3-2); 9 positions agree with TRBD1. Germline V CDR1 and CDR2: LGHDT, YNNKEL (reference sequence). The CDR3 length is 14 residues. With 5 bases clipped from V and 7 bases from J, the junction kept 8 bases outside the gene matches. CDR3 sequence (DNA): TGTGCCAGCAGCTCGAGGACAGGGGAAGGGACCCAGTACTTC. It yields the protein CASSSRTGEGTQYF.

The chain is built from TRBV7-6 and TRBJ1-1, with D unresolved. The CDR3 runs 13 residues. The germline gives CDR1 SGHVS, CDR2 FNYEAQ. V was pared by 6 bases and J by 5 bases, with 13 bases between. CDR3 amino acids: CASRSEVWTEAFF. The CDR3 coding sequence is TGTGCCAGCAGGTCCGAGGTGTGGACTGAAGCTTTCTTT.

The chain couples TRBV7-9 to TRBJ2-2; the D is unclear. Germline V lookup: CDR1 SEHNR, CDR2 FQNEAQ (reference sequence). CDR3 length: 14 residues. V was cut by 6 bases and J by 10 bases, with 18 bases left in between. The CDR3 DNA reads as TGTGCCAGCAGTCCGCCGTTTGCTGACGAGGAGCTGTTTTTT. This encodes CASSPPFADEELFF.

A single count supports this clone. This chain connects TRBV3-1 (or the pseudogene TRBV3-2) to TRBJ1-3; 8 nucleotides agree with TRBD1. Germline CDR1 LGHDT, CDR2 YNNKEL (reference sequence). The CDR3 is 14 amino acids. V lost 7 bases to trimming and J lost 2 bases; unmatched junction nucleotides: 4. DNA for the CDR3: TGTGCCAGCACGGGACAGGTCACTGGAAACACCATATATTTT. Translating it yields CASTGQVTGNTIYF.

CDR3 DNA: TGTGCCAGCAGCCAAACTTCGACTAGCGGCGGGGTTGAGACCCAGTACTTC. Protein product: CASSQTSTSGGVETQYF. V gene TRBV3-1 (or the pseudogene TRBV3-2) combines with J gene TRBJ2-5; TRBD2 agrees at 9 bases. From germline, CDR1 is LGHDT and CDR2 YNNKEL (reference sequence). The J segment lost 5 bases and the V segment lost 2 bases, leaving 12 bases of the junction unmatched. This CDR3 has 17 amino acids.

This rearrangement joins TRBV18 to TRBJ2-7, with no clear D. The germline V gene has CDR1 KGHSH and CDR2 LQKENI. The CDR3 loop spans 13 amino acids. V lost 5 bases to trimming and J lost 2 bases, with 10 bases between them. CDR3 nucleotide sequence: TGTGCCAGCTCAGACGACGTAACCTACGAGCAGTACTTC. As protein: CASSDDVTYEQYF. The variable domain in full, completed from reference TRBV18 and TRBJ2-7, reads NAGVMQNPRHLVRRRGQEARLRCSPMKGHSHVYWYRQLPEEGLKFMVYLQKENIIDESGMPKERFSAEFPKEGPSILRIQQVVRGDSAAYFCASSDDVTYEQYFGPGTRLTVT.

The chain joins TRBV30 to TRBJ2-1, with 8 bases lining up with TRBD1. V gave up 8 bases and J gave up 4 bases; unmatched junction bases: 4. Germline CDR1 is GTSNPN and CDR2 is SVGIG (reference sequence). The CDR3 is 12 amino acids. This chain's CDR3 is CARTGSYNEQFF. CDR3 DNA: TGTGCCCGGACAGGGTCATACAATGAGCAGTTCTTC.

The chain is built from TRBV4-3 and TRBJ1-2; 7 bases agree with TRBD1. In germline, CDR1 is LGHNA, CDR2 YSLEER. The length of the CDR3 is 17 residues. V was pared by 0 bases and J by 3 bases, with 10 bases of the junction left unmatched. CDR3 coding DNA: TGCGCCAGCAGCCAAGATCGACAGGGAGTCCTTTACTATGGCTACACCTTC. This encodes CASSQDRQGVLYYGYTF.

V usage is TRBV11-2 and J usage is TRBJ2-7; 11 nucleotides match TRBD2. This CDR3 spans 14 amino acids. Germline V gives CDR1 SGHAT, CDR2 FQNNGV. V shed 7 bases and J 5 bases; nucleotides not matched to a gene: 7. The DNA of the CDR3 is TGTGCCAGCAACCGACTAGCGGGGTTCAACGAGCAGTACTTC. This gives the protein CASNRLAGFNEQYF.

The genes are TRBV12-3 or TRBV12-4 and TRBJ1-5, with D uncertain. V dropped 3 bases and J dropped 4 bases, with 7 bases sitting between them. The CDR3 spans 13 residues. This chain's CDR3 is CASSLAPNQPQHF. The CDR3, as DNA: TGTGCCAGCAGTTTGGCCCCGAATCAGCCCCAGCATTTT.

The CDR3 reads CASSLTSGTGGFYGYTF. CDR3 coding DNA: TGTGCCAGCAGCTTGACTTCCGGGACAGGGGGTTTCTATGGCTACACCTTC. This rearrangement joins TRBV5-6 to TRBJ1-2; the match to TRBD1 covers 11 bases. The CDR3 contains 17 residues. Per germline, CDR1 SGHDT and CDR2 YYEEEE. Trimming at V came to 1 base and at J to 4 bases, leaving 9 bases not matched to a gene. Full variable domain (outside the CDR3, taken from reference TRBV5-6 and TRBJ1-2): DAGVTQSPTHLIKTRGQQVTLRCSPKSGHDTVSWYQQALGQGPQFIFQYYEEEERQRGNFPDRFSGHQFPNYSSELNVNALLLGDSALYLCASSLTSGTGGFYGYTFGSGTRLTVV.

The J gene is TRBJ2-1, the V gene TRBV27; possible D gene TRBD1, 6 bases. CDR3 size: 12 residues. Trimming removed 3 bases at V and 11 bases at J, with 11 bases between. CDR1 MNHEY and CDR2 SMNVEV come from the germline V gene (reference sequence). The CDR3 DNA follows: TGTGCCAGCAGTTTCACAGGGTCCCAGCAGTTCTTC. Protein: CASSFTGSQQFF.

J is TRBJ1-2 and V is TRBV4-1; D is uncertain. Germline V gene sequence: CDR1 MGHRA, CDR2 YSYEKL. V gave up 4 bases and J gave up 2 bases, with 14 bases separating them. CDR3 length: 15 amino acids. CDR3 DNA sequence: TGCGCCAGCAGCCTAGAAACCGCGGGGAACTATGGCTACACCTTC. Translating it yields CASSLETAGNYGYTF.

CDR3 residues: CASSSGTAGTQYF. The CDR3 region has the DNA TGTGCCAGCAGTTCTGGGACAGCGGGGACCCAGTACTTC. The chain employs TRBV2 and TRBJ2-5; D is perhaps TRBD1 (7 bases). Trimming left V 5 bases short and J 7 bases short, with 14 bases between. Germline V lookup: CDR1 SNHLY, CDR2 FYNNEI. The CDR3 consists of 13 residues. Full variable domain (outside the CDR3, taken from reference TRBV2 and TRBJ2-5): EPEVTQTPSHQVTQMGQEVILRCVPISNHLYFYWYRQILGQKVEFLVSFYNNEISEKSEIFDDQFSVERPDGSNFTLKIRSTKLEDSAMYFCASSSGTAGTQYFGPGTRLLVL.

The V gene is TRBV7-6, the J gene TRBJ1-3, with D perhaps TRBD1 (5 bases). Germline V gives CDR1 SGHVS, CDR2 FNYEAQ. The V gene lost 5 bases and the J gene lost 0 bases, with 11 bases spanning the gap. The CDR3 contains 15 residues. The CDR3 nucleotides are TGTGCCAGCAGCGTGGGACGGAGCTCTGGAAACACCATATATTTT. As protein: CASSVGRSSGNTIYF.

This chain uses TRBV2 with TRBJ2-5; 7 bases are shared with TRBD1. This CDR3 spans 14 amino acids. Trimming took 4 bases from V and 2 from J; bases not matched to a gene: 4. Germline lookup yields CDR1 SNHLY and CDR2 FYNNEI. The CDR3 nucleotides are TGTGCCAGCAGTGGAAAGACAGGGCAAGAGACCCAGTACTTC. This codes for CASSGKTGQETQYF. Variable domain in full (rest from reference TRBV2 and TRBJ2-5): EPEVTQTPSHQVTQMGQEVILRCVPISNHLYFYWYRQILGQKVEFLVSFYNNEISEKSEIFDDQFSVERPDGSNFTLKIRSTKLEDSAMYFCASSGKTGQETQYFGPGTRLLVL.